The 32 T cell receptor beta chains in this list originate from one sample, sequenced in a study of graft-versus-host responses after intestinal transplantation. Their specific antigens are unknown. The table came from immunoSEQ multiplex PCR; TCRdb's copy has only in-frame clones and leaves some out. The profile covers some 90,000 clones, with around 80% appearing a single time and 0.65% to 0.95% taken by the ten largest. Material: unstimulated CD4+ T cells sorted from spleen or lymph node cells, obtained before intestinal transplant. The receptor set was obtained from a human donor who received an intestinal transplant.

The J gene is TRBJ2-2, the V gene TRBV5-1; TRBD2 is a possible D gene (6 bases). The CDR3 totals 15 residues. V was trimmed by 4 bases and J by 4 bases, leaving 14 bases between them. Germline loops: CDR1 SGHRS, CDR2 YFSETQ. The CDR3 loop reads CASSLLGEVTGELFF. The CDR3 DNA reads TGCGCCAGCAGCCTCCTCGGGGAGGTCACCGGGGAGCTGTTTTTT.

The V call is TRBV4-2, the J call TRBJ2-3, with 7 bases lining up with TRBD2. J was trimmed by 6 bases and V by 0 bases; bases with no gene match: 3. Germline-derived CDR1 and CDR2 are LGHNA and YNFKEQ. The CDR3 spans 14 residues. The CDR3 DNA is TGTGCCAGCAGCCAAGATCGGGGAGGGGATACGCAGTATTTT. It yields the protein CASSQDRGGDTQYF.

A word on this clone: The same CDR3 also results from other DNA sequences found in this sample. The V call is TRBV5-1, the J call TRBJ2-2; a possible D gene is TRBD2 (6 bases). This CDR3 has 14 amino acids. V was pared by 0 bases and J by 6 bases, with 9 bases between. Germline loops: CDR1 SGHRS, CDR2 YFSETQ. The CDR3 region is CASSLARGAGELFF. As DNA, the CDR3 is TGCGCCAGCAGCTTGGCGCGGGGCGCCGGGGAGCTGTTTTTT.

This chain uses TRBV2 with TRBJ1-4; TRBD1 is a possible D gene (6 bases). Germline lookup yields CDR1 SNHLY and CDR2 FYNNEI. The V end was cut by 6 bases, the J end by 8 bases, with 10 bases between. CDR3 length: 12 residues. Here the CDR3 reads CASRTDSEKLFF. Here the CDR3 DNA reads TGTGCCAGCAGAACGGACAGCGAAAAACTGTTTTTT.

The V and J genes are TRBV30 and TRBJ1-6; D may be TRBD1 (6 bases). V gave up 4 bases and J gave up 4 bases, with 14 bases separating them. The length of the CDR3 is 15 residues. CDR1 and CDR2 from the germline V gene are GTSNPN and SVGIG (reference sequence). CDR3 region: CAWKLQGTYNSPLHF. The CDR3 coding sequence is TGTGCCTGGAAATTACAGGGAACGTATAATTCACCCCTCCACTTT.

The CDR3 coding sequence is TGTGCCTGGAGTTCCCTCAGGGTAACTGAAGCTTTCTTT. Protein product: CAWSSLRVTEAFF. J is TRBJ1-1 and V is TRBV30; tentative D call: TRBD1 (5 bases). This CDR3 region has 13 residues. The V end was cut by 2 bases, the J end by 5 bases, with 12 bases between. Per germline, CDR1 GTSNPN and CDR2 SVGIG (reference sequence).

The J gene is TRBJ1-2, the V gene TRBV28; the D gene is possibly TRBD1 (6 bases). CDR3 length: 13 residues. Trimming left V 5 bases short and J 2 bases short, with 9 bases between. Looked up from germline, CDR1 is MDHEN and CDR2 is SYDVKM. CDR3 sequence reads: CASSIQGNYGYTF. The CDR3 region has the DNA TGTGCCAGCAGTATCCAGGGGAACTATGGCTACACCTTC.

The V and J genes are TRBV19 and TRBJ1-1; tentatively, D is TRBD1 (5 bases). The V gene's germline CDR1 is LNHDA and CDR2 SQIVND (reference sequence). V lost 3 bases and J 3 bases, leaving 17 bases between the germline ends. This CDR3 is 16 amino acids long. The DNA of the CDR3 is TGTGCCAGTAGTATCCGGCCAGGGCCGACGGACACTGAAGCTTTCTTT. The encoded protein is CASSIRPGPTDTEAFF.

The CDR3 region is CSGRDRDEKLFF. The CDR3, as DNA: TGCAGCGGCCGGGACAGGGATGAAAAACTGTTTTTT. This chain uses TRBV29-1 with TRBJ1-4; the match to TRBD1 covers 9 bases. Germline V gene lookup returns CDR1 SQVTM and CDR2 ANQGSEA. The length of the CDR3 is 12 residues. V was pared by 7 bases and J by 6 bases, with 3 bases of the junction left unmatched.

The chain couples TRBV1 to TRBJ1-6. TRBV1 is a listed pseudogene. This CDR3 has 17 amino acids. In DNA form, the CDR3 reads TGCACCAGCAGCCAAGATTTAATGTCTGGGGACTCTTCACCCCTCCACTTT. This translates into CTSSQDLMSGDSSPLHF.

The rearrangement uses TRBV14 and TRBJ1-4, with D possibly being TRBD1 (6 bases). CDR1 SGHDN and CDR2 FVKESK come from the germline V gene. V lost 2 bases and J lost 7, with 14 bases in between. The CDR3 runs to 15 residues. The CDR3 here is CASSQTGTKIEKLFF. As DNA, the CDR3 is TGTGCCAGCAGCCAAACCGGGACAAAGATTGAAAAACTGTTTTTT.

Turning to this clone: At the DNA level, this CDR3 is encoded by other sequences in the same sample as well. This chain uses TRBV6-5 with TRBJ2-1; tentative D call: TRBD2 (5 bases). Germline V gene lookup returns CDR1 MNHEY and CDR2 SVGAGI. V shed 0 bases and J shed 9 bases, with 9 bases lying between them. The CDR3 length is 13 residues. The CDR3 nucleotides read TGTGCCAGCAGTTACTCGGTCCGGGGTGAGCAGTTCTTC. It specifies CASSYSVRGEQFF.

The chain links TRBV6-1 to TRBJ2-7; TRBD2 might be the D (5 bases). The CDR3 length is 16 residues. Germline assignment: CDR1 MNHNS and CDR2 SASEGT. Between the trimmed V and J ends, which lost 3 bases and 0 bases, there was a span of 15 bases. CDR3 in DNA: TGTGCCAGCAGTGAGGGGAGACTCACACTCTCCTACGAGCAGTACTTC. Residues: CASSEGRLTLSYEQYF.

CDR3 bases: TGTGCCTCTCCGGGGTATACCGGGGAGCTGTTTTTT. Translating it yields CASPGYTGELFF. The chain employs TRBV30 and TRBJ2-2, with D tentatively TRBD2 (5 bases). CDR1 and CDR2 (germline): GTSNPN, SVGIG (reference sequence). The CDR3 contains 12 residues. Trimming stripped 7 bases from V and 5 bases from J, with 11 bases between.

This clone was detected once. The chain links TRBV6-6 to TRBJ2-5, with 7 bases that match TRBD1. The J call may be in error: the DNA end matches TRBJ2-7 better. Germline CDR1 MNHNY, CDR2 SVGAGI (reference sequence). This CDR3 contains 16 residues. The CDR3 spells CASSYGRQGIFYEQYF. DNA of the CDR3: TGTGCCAGCAGTTACGGTCGACAGGGAATCTTCTACGAGCAGTACTTC.

CDR3 in amino acids: CASSADGTSGRASYNEQFF. For the CDR3, the DNA is TGTGCCAGCAGTGCGGATGGGACTAGCGGGAGGGCCTCCTACAATGAGCAGTTCTTC. The genes are TRBV6-1 and TRBJ2-1; 16 nucleotides agree with TRBD2. With V trimmed by 4 bases and J by 0 bases, 6 bases remained unmatched. The CDR3 runs 19 residues. Germline CDR1 reads MNHNS; CDR2 reads SASEGT.

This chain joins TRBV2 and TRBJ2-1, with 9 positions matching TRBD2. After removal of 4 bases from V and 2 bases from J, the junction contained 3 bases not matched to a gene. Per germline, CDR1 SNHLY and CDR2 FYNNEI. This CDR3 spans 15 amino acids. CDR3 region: CASSGTSVAYNEQFF. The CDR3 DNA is TGTGCCAGCAGTGGGACTAGCGTTGCCTACAATGAGCAGTTCTTC.

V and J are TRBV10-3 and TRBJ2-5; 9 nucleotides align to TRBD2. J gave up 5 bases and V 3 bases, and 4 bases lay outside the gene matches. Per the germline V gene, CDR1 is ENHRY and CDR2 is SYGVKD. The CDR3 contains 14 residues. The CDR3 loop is CAISDAGGPETQYF. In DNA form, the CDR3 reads TGTGCCATCAGTGATGCGGGAGGGCCGGAGACCCAGTACTTC.

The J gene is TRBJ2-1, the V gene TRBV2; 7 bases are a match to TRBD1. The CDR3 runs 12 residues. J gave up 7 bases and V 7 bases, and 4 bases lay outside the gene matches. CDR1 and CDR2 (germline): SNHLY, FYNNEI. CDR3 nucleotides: TGTGCCAGCACGGACAGGCTTAATGAGCAGTTCTTC. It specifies CASTDRLNEQFF. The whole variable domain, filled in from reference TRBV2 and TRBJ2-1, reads EPEVTQTPSHQVTQMGQEVILRCVPISNHLYFYWYRQILGQKVEFLVSFYNNEISEKSEIFDDQFSVERPDGSNFTLKIRSTKLEDSAMYFCASTDRLNEQFFGPGTRLTVL.

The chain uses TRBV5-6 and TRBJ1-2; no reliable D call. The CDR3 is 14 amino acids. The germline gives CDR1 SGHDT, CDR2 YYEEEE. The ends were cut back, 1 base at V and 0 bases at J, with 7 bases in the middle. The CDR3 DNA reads TGTGCCAGCAGCTTGTTCATTCCTAACTATGGCTACACCTTC. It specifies CASSLFIPNYGYTF.

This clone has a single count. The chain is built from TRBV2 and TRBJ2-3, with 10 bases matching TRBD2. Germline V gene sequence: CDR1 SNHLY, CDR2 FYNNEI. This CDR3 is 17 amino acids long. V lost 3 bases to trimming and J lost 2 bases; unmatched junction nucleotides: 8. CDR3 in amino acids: CASSDGTSVEDTDTQYF. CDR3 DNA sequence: TGTGCCAGCAGTGACGGGACTAGCGTAGAGGACACAGATACGCAGTATTTT.

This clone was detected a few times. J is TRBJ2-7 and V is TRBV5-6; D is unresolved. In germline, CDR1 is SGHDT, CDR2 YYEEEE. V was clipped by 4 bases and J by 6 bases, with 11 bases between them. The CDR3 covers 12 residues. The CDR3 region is CASSPRRGEQYF. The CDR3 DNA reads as TGTGCCAGCAGCCCTAGACGAGGCGAGCAGTACTTC.

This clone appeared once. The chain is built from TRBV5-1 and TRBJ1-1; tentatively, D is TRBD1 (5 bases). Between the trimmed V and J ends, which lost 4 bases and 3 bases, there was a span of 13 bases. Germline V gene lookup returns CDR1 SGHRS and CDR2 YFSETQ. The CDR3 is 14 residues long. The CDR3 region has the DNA TGCGCCAGCAGCGTCAGGGAGGGAGACACTGAAGCTTTCTTT. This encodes CASSVREGDTEAFF.

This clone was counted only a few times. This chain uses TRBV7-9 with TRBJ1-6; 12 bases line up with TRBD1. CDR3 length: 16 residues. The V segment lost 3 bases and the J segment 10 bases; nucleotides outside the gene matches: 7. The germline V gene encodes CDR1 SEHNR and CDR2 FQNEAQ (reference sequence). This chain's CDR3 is CASSFLGQGALSPLHF. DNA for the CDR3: TGTGCCAGCAGCTTCCTGGGACAGGGGGCCCTATCACCCCTCCACTTT.

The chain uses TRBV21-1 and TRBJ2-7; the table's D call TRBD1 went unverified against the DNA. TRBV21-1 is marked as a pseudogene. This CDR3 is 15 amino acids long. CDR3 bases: TGTGCCAGCAGCTCCACGGACAGGGAAACCTACGAGCAGTACTTC. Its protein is CASSSTDRETYEQYF.

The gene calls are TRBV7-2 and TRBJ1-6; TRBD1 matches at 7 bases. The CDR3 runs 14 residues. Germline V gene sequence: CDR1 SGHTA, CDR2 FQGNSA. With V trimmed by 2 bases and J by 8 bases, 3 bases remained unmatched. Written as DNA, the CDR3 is TGTGCCAGCAGCTTACAGGGGGACTATTCACCCCTCCACTTT. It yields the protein CASSLQGDYSPLHF.

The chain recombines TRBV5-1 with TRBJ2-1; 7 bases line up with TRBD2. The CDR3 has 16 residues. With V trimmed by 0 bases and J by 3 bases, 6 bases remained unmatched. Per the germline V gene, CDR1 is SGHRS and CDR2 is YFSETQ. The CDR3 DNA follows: TGCGCCAGCAGCTTGGCCGGGACTACCAGCTACAATGAGCAGTTCTTC. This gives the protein CASSLAGTTSYNEQFF.

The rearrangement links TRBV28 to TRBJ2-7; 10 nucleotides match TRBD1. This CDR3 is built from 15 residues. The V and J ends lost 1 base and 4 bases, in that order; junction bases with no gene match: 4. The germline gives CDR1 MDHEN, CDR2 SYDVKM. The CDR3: CASSLSRTGGYEQYF. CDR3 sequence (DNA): TGTGCCAGCAGTTTATCCCGGACAGGGGGATACGAGCAGTACTTC.

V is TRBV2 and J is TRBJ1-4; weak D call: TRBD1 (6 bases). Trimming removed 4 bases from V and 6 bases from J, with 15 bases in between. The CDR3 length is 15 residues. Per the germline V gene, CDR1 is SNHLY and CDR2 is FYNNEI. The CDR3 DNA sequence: TGTGCCAGCAGTGCCCGGGACATACGGGATGAAAAACTGTTTTTT. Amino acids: CASSARDIRDEKLFF.

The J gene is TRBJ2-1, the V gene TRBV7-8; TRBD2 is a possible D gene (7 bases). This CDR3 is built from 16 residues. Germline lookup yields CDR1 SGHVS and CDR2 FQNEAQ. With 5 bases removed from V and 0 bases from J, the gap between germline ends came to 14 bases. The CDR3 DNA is TGTGCCAGCAGCCCTGGGGGCGGGAGCTCCTACAATGAGCAGTTCTTC. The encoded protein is CASSPGGGSSYNEQFF.

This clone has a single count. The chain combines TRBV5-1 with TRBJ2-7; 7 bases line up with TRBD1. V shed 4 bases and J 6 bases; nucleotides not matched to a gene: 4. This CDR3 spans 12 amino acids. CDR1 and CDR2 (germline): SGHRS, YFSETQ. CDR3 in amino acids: CASSEGTVEQYF. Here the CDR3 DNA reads TGCGCCAGCAGCGAAGGGACAGTCGAGCAGTACTTC. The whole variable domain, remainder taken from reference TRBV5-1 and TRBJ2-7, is KAGVTQTPRYLIKTRGQQVTLSCSPISGHRSVSWYQQTPGQGLQFLFEYFSETQRNKGNFPGRFSGRQFSNSRSEMNVSTLELGDSALYLCASSEGTVEQYFGPGTRLTVT.

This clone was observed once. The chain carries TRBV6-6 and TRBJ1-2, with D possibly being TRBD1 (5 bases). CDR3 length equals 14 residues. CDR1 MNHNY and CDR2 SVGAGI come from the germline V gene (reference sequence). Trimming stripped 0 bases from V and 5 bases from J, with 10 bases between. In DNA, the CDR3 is TGTGCCAGCAGTTACTCGACCAGGGATTATGGCTACACCTTC. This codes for CASSYSTRDYGYTF.